The 2 T cell receptor beta chains in this list originate from one sample, sequenced in a study of shared clonotypes between healthy human individuals. Method: immunoSEQ multiplex PCR; TCRdb's copy keeps in-frame clones and lacks some. The repertoire holds millions of clones, with approximately 95% as singletons. The specimen was naive CD4+ T cells sorted from blood. Subset meaning: CD45RA+ positively selected. All receptors derive from a man younger than 35 in good health.

This sequence joins TRBV25-1 and TRBJ2-3; D not certain. Germline V gene data show CDR1 as MGHDK and CDR2 as SYGVNS. The germline V and J ends were trimmed by 0 bases and 0 bases, with 7 bases remaining between them. The CDR3 spans 15 residues. The CDR3 region has the DNA TGTGCCAGCAGTGAATATACGGGTAGCACAGATACGCAGTATTTT. This encodes CASSEYTGSTDTQYF.

The chain is built from TRBV29-1 and TRBJ1-6, with D possibly being TRBD1 (5 bases). CDR3 length: 12 residues. The germline V gene encodes CDR1 SQVTM and CDR2 ANQGSEA. V lost 5 bases, J lost 9 bases, and 11 bases lay in between. The CDR3 nucleotides are TGCAGCGTTCAAGGGGTTGGTTCACCCCTCCACTTT. Encoded protein: CSVQGVGSPLHF.